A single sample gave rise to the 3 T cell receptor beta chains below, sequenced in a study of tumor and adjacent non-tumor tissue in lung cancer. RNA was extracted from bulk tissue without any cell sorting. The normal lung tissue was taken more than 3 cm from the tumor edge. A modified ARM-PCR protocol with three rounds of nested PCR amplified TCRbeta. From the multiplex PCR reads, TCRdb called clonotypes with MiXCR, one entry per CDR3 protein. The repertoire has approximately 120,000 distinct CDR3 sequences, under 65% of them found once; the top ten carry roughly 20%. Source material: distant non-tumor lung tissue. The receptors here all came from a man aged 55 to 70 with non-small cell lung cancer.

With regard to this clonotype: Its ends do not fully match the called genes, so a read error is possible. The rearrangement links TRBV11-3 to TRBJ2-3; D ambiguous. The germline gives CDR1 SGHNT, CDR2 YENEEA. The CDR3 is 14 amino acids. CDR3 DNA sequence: TGTGTCAGCAGCTTAGTCTGCTACACAGATATGCAGTATTTT. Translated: CVSSLVCYTDMQYF.

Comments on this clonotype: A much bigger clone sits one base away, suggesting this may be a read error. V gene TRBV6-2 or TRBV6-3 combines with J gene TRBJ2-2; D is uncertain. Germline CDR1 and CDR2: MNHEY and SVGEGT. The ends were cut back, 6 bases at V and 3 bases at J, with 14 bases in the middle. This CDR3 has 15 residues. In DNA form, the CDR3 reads TGTGCCAGCAGACCCCTACCGGCGGACACCGGGGAGCTGTTTTTT. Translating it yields CASRPLPADTGELFF.

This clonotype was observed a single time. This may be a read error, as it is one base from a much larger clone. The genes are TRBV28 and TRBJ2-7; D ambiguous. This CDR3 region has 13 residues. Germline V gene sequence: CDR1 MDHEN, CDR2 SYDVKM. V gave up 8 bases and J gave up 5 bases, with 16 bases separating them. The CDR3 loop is CASVERLAHEQYF. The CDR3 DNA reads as TGTGCCAGCGTTGAGAGGTTGGCCCACGAGCAGTACTTC. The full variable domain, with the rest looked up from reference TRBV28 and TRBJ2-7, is DVKVTQSSRYLVKRTGEKVFLECVQDMDHENMFWYRQDPGLGLRLIYFSYDVKMKEKGDIPEGYSVSREKKERFSLILESASTNQTSMYLCASVERLAHEQYFGPGTRLTVT.